This TCR beta chain stems from a study of blood T cell repertoires in COVID-19. Living in 24 US areas, the participants were between about 18 and 100 years of age. Researchers sorted participants into cohorts using their self-reported clinical history. Cohort 3 recovery required two negative PCRs, clearance, or symptom resolution. The junction had 12 bases not matched to a gene; V was cut back by 5 bases and J by 6 bases. The length of the CDR3 is 15 residues. The germline CDR1 and CDR2 sequences are SGHDN and FVKESK. As processed by the authors: Counts of nucleated cells, estimated from reference gene primer amplification, were obtained. Method: immunoSEQ multiplex PCR; TCRdb's copy keeps in-frame clones and lacks some. The D gene and trimming were derived from the DNA, and the V and J assignments and clone size from that table. The sample carries about 370,000 clones, 75% to 90% recorded once.

The TCR was taken from a man younger than 35 who had recovered from COVID-19. Sequencing was performed on PBMCs or T cells enriched from blood (not recorded which). The V and J genes are TRBV14 and TRBJ1-2; 7 nucleotides align to TRBD1. The CDR3 DNA sequence: TGTGCCAGCAGCTCGCCGGACAGGTCTTACGATGGCTACACCTTC. This gives the protein CASSSPDRSYDGYTF.